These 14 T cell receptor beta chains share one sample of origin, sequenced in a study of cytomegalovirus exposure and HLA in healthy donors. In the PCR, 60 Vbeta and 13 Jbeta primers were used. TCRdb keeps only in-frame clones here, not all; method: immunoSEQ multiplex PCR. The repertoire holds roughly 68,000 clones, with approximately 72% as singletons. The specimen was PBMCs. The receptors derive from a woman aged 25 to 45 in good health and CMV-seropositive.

In nucleotides, the CDR3 is TGTGCCAGCAGCCCCGGGGGAAGCAATCAGCCCCAGCATTTT. Translating it yields CASSPGGSNQPQHF. The chain recombines TRBV28 with TRBJ1-5; weak D call: TRBD1 (5 bases). V was shortened by 6 bases and J by 1 base, with 10 bases between the two germline ends. Germline CDR1 and CDR2: MDHEN and SYDVKM. There are 14 residues in the CDR3.

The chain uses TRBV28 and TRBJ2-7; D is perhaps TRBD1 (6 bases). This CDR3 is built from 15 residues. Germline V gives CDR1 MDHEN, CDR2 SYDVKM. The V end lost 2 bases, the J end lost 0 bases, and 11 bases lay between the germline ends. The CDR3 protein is CASSLLGQSSYEQYF. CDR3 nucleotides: TGTGCCAGCAGTTTACTTGGACAGAGCTCCTACGAGCAGTACTTC.

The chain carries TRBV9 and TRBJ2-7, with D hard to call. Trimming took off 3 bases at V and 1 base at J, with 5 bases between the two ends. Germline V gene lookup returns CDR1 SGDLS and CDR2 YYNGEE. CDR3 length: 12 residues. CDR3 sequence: CASSGPSYEQYF. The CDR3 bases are TGTGCCAGCAGCGGTCCTTCCTACGAGCAGTACTTC.

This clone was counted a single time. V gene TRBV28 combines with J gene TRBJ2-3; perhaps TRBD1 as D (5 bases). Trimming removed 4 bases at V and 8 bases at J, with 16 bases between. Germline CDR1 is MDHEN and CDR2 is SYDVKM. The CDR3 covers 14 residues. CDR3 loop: CASSSRASQGTQYF. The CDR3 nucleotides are TGTGCCAGCAGTTCTAGGGCCTCCCAGGGTACGCAGTATTTT.

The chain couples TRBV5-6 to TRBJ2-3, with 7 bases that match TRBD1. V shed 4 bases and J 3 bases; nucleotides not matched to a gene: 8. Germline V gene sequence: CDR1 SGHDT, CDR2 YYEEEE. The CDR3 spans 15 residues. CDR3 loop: CASSPDRAKTDTQYF. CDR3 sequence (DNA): TGTGCCAGCAGCCCAGACAGGGCGAAGACAGATACGCAGTATTTT.

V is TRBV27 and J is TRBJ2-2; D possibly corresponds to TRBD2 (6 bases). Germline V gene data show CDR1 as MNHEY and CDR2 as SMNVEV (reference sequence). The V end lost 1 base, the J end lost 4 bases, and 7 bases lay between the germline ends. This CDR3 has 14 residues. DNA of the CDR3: TGTGCCAGCAGTTTATGGGGAGGCACCGGGGAGCTGTTTTTT. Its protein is CASSLWGGTGELFF.

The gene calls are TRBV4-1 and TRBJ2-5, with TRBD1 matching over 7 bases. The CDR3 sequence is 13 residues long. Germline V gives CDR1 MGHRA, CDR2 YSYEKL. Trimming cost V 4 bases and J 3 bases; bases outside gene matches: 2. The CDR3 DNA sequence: TGCGCCAGCAGCCGTGGACAGGAAGAGACCCAGTACTTC. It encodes CASSRGQEETQYF.

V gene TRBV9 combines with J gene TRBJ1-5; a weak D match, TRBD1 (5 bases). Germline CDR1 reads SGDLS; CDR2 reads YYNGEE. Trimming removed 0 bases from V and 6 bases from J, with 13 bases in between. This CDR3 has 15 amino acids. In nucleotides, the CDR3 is TGTGCCAGCAGCGTAGGGGGCAGGGAGGGTCAGCCCCAGCATTTT. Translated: CASSVGGREGQPQHF.

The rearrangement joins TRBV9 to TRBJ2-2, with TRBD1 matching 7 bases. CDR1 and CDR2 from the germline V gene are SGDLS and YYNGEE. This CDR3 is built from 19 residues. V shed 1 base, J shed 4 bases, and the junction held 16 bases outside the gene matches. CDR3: CASSVKWGWTGGSTGELFF. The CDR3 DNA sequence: TGTGCCAGCAGCGTAAAATGGGGATGGACAGGTGGAAGCACCGGGGAGCTGTTTTTT. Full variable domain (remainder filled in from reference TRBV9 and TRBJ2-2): DSGVTQTPKHLITATGQRVTLRCSPRSGDLSVYWYQQSLDQGLQFLIQYYNGEERAKGNILERFSAQQFPDLHSELNLSSLELGDSALYFCASSVKWGWTGGSTGELFFGEGSRLTVL.

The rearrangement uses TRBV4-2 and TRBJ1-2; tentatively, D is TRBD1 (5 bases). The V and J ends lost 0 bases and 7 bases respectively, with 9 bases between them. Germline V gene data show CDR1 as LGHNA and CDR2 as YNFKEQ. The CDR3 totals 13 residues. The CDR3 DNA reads TGTGCCAGCAGCCAAGACCAGGGAGGTGGCTACACCTTC. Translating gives CASSQDQGGGYTF.

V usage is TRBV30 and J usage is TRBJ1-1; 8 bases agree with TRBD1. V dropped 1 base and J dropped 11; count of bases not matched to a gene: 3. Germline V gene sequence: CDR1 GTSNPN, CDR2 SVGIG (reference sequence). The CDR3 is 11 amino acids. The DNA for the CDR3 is TGTGCCTGGAGTGGACAGGGGTTTGCTTTCTTT. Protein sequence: CAWSGQGFAFF.

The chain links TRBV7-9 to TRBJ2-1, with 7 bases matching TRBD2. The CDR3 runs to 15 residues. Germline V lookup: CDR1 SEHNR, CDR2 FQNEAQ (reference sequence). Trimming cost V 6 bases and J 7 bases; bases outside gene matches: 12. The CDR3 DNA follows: TGTGCCAGCAGTGGATACGGCGGGAGTCTTAATGAGCAGTTCTTC. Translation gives CASSGYGGSLNEQFF.

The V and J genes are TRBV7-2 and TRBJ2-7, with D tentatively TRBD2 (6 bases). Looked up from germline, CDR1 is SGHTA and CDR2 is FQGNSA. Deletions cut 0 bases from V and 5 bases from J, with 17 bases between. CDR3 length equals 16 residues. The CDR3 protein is CASSLAQEREWDEQYF. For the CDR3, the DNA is TGTGCCAGCAGCTTAGCGCAGGAACGGGAGTGGGACGAGCAGTACTTC.

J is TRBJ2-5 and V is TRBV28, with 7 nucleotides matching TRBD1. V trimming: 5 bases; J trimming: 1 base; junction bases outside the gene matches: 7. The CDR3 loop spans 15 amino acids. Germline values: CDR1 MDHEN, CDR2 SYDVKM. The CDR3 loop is CASSTTGRLQETQYF. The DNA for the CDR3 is TGTGCCAGCAGTACGACAGGGCGCCTCCAAGAGACCCAGTACTTC.